This TCR beta chain originates from a study of T cell responses to AZD1222 COVID-19 vaccine (dated by TCRdb to the early 2020s). For the study in its entirety: AZD1222 recipients whose second dose came at about 4 weeks and those whose second dose came at about 12 weeks were combined into one group, since spike-specific TCR depth and breadth did not differ between the two schedules. A total of approximately 230 trial participants underwent TCR sequencing, of whom 207 received two doses of AZD1222 and about 26 received two doses of the MenACWY control vaccine. Enrollment into the trials was organized by age into subgroups of 18-55, 56-69 and 70-plus years, and those subgroups contained about 150, 27 and 61 TCR-sequenced participants, respectively.

The CDR3 regions of human TCRbeta chains were subjected to immunosequencing. The authors' analysis ran thus. TCRs in the repertoires were compared against a reference library of SARS-CoV-2-specific TCRs that had been generated with the MIRA antigen-specificity platform. Breadth was defined as the fraction of unique TCRs that were SARS-CoV-2-associated. Depth was defined as the fraction of total T cells that were SARS-CoV-2-associated. Each spike-specific TCR was assigned to its reactive spike region and to a CD4 or CD8 class using the MIRA data. Log10-transformed breadth and depth values were compared by one-way ANOVA with Sidak's multiple comparisons tests. TCRdb provides this immuneACCESS table in a form limited to in-frame rearrangements. Some clones are lacking; in checked studies, under half of them reflect an unresolved V gene, and why the rest are absent is not known. The DNA was the basis for D and trimming; V, J and clone size are from that table. This sample has 150,000 to 200,000 clones in its table, and 88% of those were observed once. Roughly 7.7% of the sample belongs to the ten largest clones.

At the junction V is shortened by 2 bases and J by 4 bases, with 11 bases in between. The CDR3 spans 14 residues, from the cysteine through the phenylalanine. Only the CDR3 part of the read is kept: 42 bases, read in frame from the first base. Per the germline V gene, KGHSH is the CDR1 and LQKENI is the CDR2. Turning to this clone: Its cognate antigen has yet to be identified. Base qualities are missing; no much larger clone stands one base away.

What the work shows at the level of the full study, not this receptor alone: No day 14 peak-response samples were available, so repertoires were characterized only after the peak T cell response. In the small 56-69-year group, the increase in depth fell short of significance, most likely because of low power. Most participants were white British and females outnumbered males, and the authors suggested that clonal diversity may have been underestimated. Reportedly, almost half of the unique spike-specific TCRs recognized epitopes lying outside the regions that are mutated in the B.1.351 and B.1.1.7 variants. Spike-specific TCR breadth and depth rose significantly after two AZD1222 doses compared with day 0 and with MenACWY recipients. Conclusions about previously exposed vaccinees were limited because only six AZD1222 recipients were SARS-CoV-2 seropositive at baseline. CD4 TCRs associated with the vaccine covered the entire spike protein, and the dominant responses were in regions 160-218 and 743-854.

What the time point label conveys for this sample: baseline before first vaccination. Samples from vaccinated people were obtained from the UK trials COV001 and COV002, which included a single-blind randomized controlled phase 2/3 trial of AZD1222 (ChAdOx1 nCoV-19) in healthy adults. For TCRbeta chain sequencing, PBMC samples from trial participants were taken at day 0 and at day 28 after the second dose. The sequencing here drew on peripheral blood, taken on day 0 of AZD1222 vaccination. This TCR derives from an adult in good health. The chain couples TRBV18 to TRBJ1-1, with no D gene named confidently. Here the CDR3 is given as CASSPEAVFTEAFF. The DNA sequence is TGTGCCAGCTCACCAGAGGCGGTTTTCACTGAAGCTTTCTTT.